This TCR beta chain was identified in a study of T cell responses to AZD1222 COVID-19 vaccine. Overall study findings and caveats: With two AZD1222 doses given, Spike-specific TCR breadth and depth both rose.

Germline CDR1 and CDR2: LGHNA and YNFKEQ. The length of the CDR3 is 12 residues. Trimming stripped 3 bases from V and 6 bases from J, with 8 bases between. Repertoires were generated with immunoSEQ multiplex PCR, while TCRdb's copy carries only in-frame clones and drops some. Of more than 150,000 clones listed, 85% to 95% are singletons. About this clone itself: Its specificity is unknown.

This material consisted of peripheral blood, taken on day 0 of AZD1222 vaccination. This receptor was obtained from an adult in good health. The chain uses TRBV4-2 and TRBJ1-1; D is uncertain. Here the CDR3 reads CASSQGSAEAFF. In DNA form, the CDR3 reads TGTGCCAGCAGCCAGGGGTCGGCTGAAGCTTTCTTT.